These 20 T cell receptor beta chains share one sample of origin, sequenced in a study of T cells in Graves' hyperthyroidism and ophthalmopathy. It was RNA transcripts that yielded the amplified TCR beta CDR3 regions. TCR CDR3 regions were first amplified by RT-PCR with HTBI primers. TCRdb reanalysed the multiplex PCR reads using MiXCR and keeps one entry per CDR3 protein. The sample holds 560,000 or so distinct CDR3 sequences, 40% to 55% seen once. The specimen was peripheral blood or thyroid tissue (not recorded which). These receptors came from a woman aged 18-29 years with Graves' hyperthyroidism.

This clonotype was seen a handful of times. The chain carries TRBV7-6 and TRBJ2-7; tentatively, D is TRBD1 (5 bases). The CDR3 consists of 15 residues. V dropped 5 bases and J dropped 7 bases, with 21 bases sitting between them. CDR1 is SGHVS and CDR2 is FNYEAQ in the germline V gene. The CDR3 nucleotides are TGTGCCAGCAGCCAGGGTAGACAGTACGAGAGTGAGCAGTACTTC. The encoded protein is CASSQGRQYESEQYF.

This clonotype came up a few times. V is TRBV19 and J is TRBJ1-5, with 9 bases matching TRBD1. Per germline, CDR1 LNHDA and CDR2 SQIVND (reference sequence). The CDR3 spans 15 residues. The J segment lost 6 bases and the V segment lost 7 bases, leaving 10 bases of the junction unmatched. Here the CDR3 reads CASIPMPGQGQPQHF. In DNA, the CDR3 is TGTGCCAGTATCCCTATGCCGGGACAGGGTCAGCCCCAGCATTTT.

Remarks on this clonotype: This sequence may be a read error, since a much larger clone differs from it by one base. The chain joins TRBV24-1 to TRBJ2-7; maybe TRBD2 (5 bases). Germline V gene lookup returns CDR1 KGHDR and CDR2 SFDVKD. Between the trimmed V and J ends, which lost 2 bases and 0 bases, there was a span of 10 bases. The CDR3 sequence is 15 residues long. CDR3 sequence (DNA): TGTGCCACCAGTGATTCGACTACCCCCTCCTACGAGCAGTACTTC. It codes for CATSDSTTPSYEQYF.

The CDR3, as DNA: TGCAGCGTTGAGACCGGGGCCAACGTCCTGACTTTC. This gives the protein CSVETGANVLTF. This chain uses TRBV29-1 with TRBJ2-6; D is ambiguous. Germline V gives CDR1 SQVTM, CDR2 ANQGSEA. V dropped 3 bases and J dropped 4 bases, with 4 bases sitting between them. The length of the CDR3 is 12 residues.

Details on this clonotype: The junction departs from germline at one end; a sequencing error may be responsible. V gene TRBV24-1 combines with J gene TRBJ1-2; D perhaps matches TRBD1 (5 bases). CDR3 length equals 13 residues. Per germline, CDR1 KGHDR and CDR2 SFDVKD. The CDR3 coding sequence is TGTGCCAGCAGTTTAATTGCAGGGTCTGGCTACACCTTC. Encoded protein: CASSLIAGSGYTF.

The chain is built from TRBV15 and TRBJ1-1, with D perhaps TRBD1 (5 bases). This CDR3 spans 14 amino acids. Deletions cut 0 bases from V and 1 base from J, with 6 bases between. Looked up from germline, CDR1 is LNHNV and CDR2 is YYDKDF (reference sequence). CDR3 coding DNA: TGTGCCACCAGCAGAGAGAGGGGGAACACTGAAGCTTTCTTT. Protein sequence: CATSRERGNTEAFF.

The chain is built from TRBV25-1 and TRBJ1-5, with D hard to call. Germline CDR1 reads MGHDK; CDR2 reads SYGVNS. The CDR3 spans 15 residues. V lost 3 bases, J lost 1 base, and 10 bases lay in between. CDR3 DNA sequence: TGTGCCAGCAGTGAGAGACGGACGAGCAATCAGCCCCAGCATTTT. Amino acids: CASSERRTSNQPQHF. The complete variable domain, with remaining parts taken from reference TRBV25-1 and TRBJ1-5, reads EADIYQTPRYLVIGTGKKITLECSQTMGHDKMYWYQQDPGMELHLIHYSYGVNSTEKGDLSSESTVSRIRTEHFPLTLESARPSHTSQYLCASSERRTSNQPQHFGDGTRLSIL.

This chain links TRBV11-1 with TRBJ2-5, with 8 bases matching TRBD2. CDR1 and CDR2 (germline): SGHAT, FQDESV (reference sequence). CDR3 length: 13 amino acids. Germline trimming cut 4 bases from V and 5 bases from J; bases unmatched to any gene: 3. The CDR3 sequence: CASSSSGPETQYF. The CDR3 nucleotides read TGTGCCAGCAGCTCTAGCGGGCCGGAGACCCAGTACTTC.

This clonotype was seen a few times. The V and J genes are TRBV24-1 and TRBJ2-7, with D perhaps matching TRBD1 or TRBD2 (5 bases each). The CDR3 is 16 amino acids. With 5 bases removed from V and 0 bases from J, the gap between germline ends came to 16 bases. CDR1 is KGHDR, CDR2 SFDVKD, per germline. In DNA, the CDR3 is TGTGCCACCAGTGGACCGGGACGGGCGAGCTCCTACGAGCAGTACTTC. Translating gives CATSGPGRASSYEQYF.

This sequence joins TRBV24-1 and TRBJ1-2, with 9 bases fitting TRBD1. Losses at the gene ends were 7 bases for V and 4 bases for J; bases not matched to a gene: 9. Looked up from germline, CDR1 is KGHDR and CDR2 is SFDVKD. This CDR3 has 15 residues. This chain's CDR3 is CATSVPHRGPYGYTF. CDR3 DNA: TGTGCCACCAGCGTCCCTCACAGGGGGCCCTATGGCTACACCTTC.

This chain joins TRBV7-2 and TRBJ2-7; D gene uncertain. Trimming stripped 5 bases from V and 0 bases from J, with 8 bases between. Germline V lookup: CDR1 SGHTA, CDR2 FQGNSA. CDR3 length: 13 amino acids. The CDR3 sequence: CASSQWNSYEQYF. In nucleotides, the CDR3 is TGTGCCAGCAGCCAATGGAACTCCTACGAGCAGTACTTC.

Of note for this clonotype: This clone may be a read error of a much larger clone one base away. V usage is TRBV7-2 and J usage is TRBJ1-6; D gene unclear. CDR3 length: 14 residues. Germline V gene sequence: CDR1 SGHTA, CDR2 FQGNSA. The V and J ends lost 4 bases and 6 bases respectively, with 10 bases between them. CDR3 loop: CASSSAVSNSPLHF. CDR3 DNA: TGTGCCAGCAGCTCGGCGGTCTCTAATTCACCCCTCCACTTT.

The chain employs TRBV7-9 and TRBJ1-1; weak D call: TRBD1 (5 bases). Germline values: CDR1 SEHNR, CDR2 FQNEAQ (reference sequence). This CDR3 region has 15 residues. With 5 bases removed from V and 4 bases from J, the gap between germline ends came to 17 bases. The CDR3, as DNA: TGTGCCAGCAGCACTGATGGGGGGGTGGCCACTGAAGCTTTCTTT. Translating gives CASSTDGGVATEAFF.

This clonotype appeared a few times. This chain uses TRBV12-3 or TRBV12-4 with TRBJ2-7, with D possibly matching TRBD1 (5 bases). V lost 6 bases and J 1 base, leaving 13 bases between the germline ends. The CDR3 length is 14 residues. This CDR3 is CASSQNRNSYEQYF. The CDR3 DNA is TGTGCCAGCAGCCAAAACAGGAATTCCTACGAGCAGTACTTC.

This clonotype appeared a single time. V gene TRBV25-1 combines with J gene TRBJ1-5; 8 bases are shared with TRBD1. V shed 8 bases and J 6 bases; nucleotides not matched to a gene: 9. The CDR3 has 14 amino acids. Germline-derived CDR1 and CDR2 are MGHDK and SYGVNS. The CDR3 region has the DNA TGTGCCAGCGTCCAGGGGGCGCATAGTCAGCCCCAGCATTTT. It yields the protein CASVQGAHSQPQHF.

This clonotype turned up a few times. The genes are TRBV7-6 and TRBJ1-5; D remains ambiguous. The V gene lost 5 bases and the J gene lost 14 bases, with 10 bases spanning the gap. Germline lookup yields CDR1 SGHVS and CDR2 FNYEAQ. The CDR3 is 10 amino acids. Here the CDR3 DNA reads TGTGCCAGCAGCCCCGGTTACGAGCATTTT. Translated, it gives CASSPGYEHF.

The CDR3: CAISEWTGGNSPLHF. The CDR3, as DNA: TGTGCCATCAGTGAATGGACAGGGGGTAATTCACCCCTCCACTTT. The gene calls are TRBV10-3 and TRBJ1-6; 10 nucleotides agree with TRBD1. V gave up 3 bases and J gave up 6 bases; unmatched junction bases: 2. The CDR3 length is 15 residues. Germline CDR1 and CDR2: ENHRY and SYGVKD.

The chain joins TRBV2 to TRBJ1-5; no reliable D call. Trimming took 5 bases from V and 4 from J, leaving 9 bases between them. From germline, CDR1 is SNHLY and CDR2 FYNNEI. The length of the CDR3 is 13 residues. Here the CDR3 DNA reads TGTGCCAGCAGTTTAAATCCAAATCAGCCCCAGCATTTT. This gives the protein CASSLNPNQPQHF. Full variable domain (outside the CDR3, taken from reference TRBV2 and TRBJ1-5): EPEVTQTPSHQVTQMGQEVILRCVPISNHLYFYWYRQILGQKVEFLVSFYNNEISEKSEIFDDQFSVERPDGSNFTLKIRSTKLEDSAMYFCASSLNPNQPQHFGDGTRLSIL.

The chain combines TRBV5-1 with TRBJ1-2, with 7 bases that match TRBD1. J lost 6 bases, V lost 4 bases, and 12 bases had no gene match. The CDR3 is made up of 15 amino acids. CDR1 and CDR2 (germline): SGHRS, YFSETQ. CDR3 sequence reads: CASSLEQTGMDGYTF. In DNA, the CDR3 is TGCGCCAGCAGCCTGGAACAGACAGGGATGGATGGCTACACCTTC.

This clonotype occurred many times. The chain is built from TRBV20-1 and TRBJ1-2; D is unclear. This CDR3 is 13 amino acids long. Trimming shortened V by 2 bases and J by 4 bases, and 11 bases separated the two germline ends. Germline V gene data show CDR1 as DFQATT and CDR2 as SNEGSKA (reference sequence). In DNA, the CDR3 is TGCAGTGCTAGACCTTCGACGGCCTATGGCTACACCTTC. Translation: CSARPSTAYGYTF.